The 27 T cell receptor beta chains given below trace back to one sample, sequenced in a study of CD8 T cells in ankylosing spondylitis. Study-level results: A TCR beta motif of 8 or 9 highly homologous variants appeared characteristic of ankylosing spondylitis blood.

TCRdb analysed the 5' RACE reads with MiXCR anew, one entry per CDR3 protein. The table has some 700,000 distinct CDR3 sequences, around a fifth seen once; the top ten hold around a fifth. These receptors' antigens are unknown. The sample consisted of blood, either unsorted or a sorted T cell fraction (not recorded which). The receptor source for this set is a male donor with ankylosing spondylitis.

The J gene is TRBJ1-5, the V gene TRBV10-2; TRBD1 agrees at 8 bases. Germline CDR1 reads WSHSY; CDR2 reads SAAADI. V shed 3 bases and J 6 bases; nucleotides not matched to a gene: 10. This CDR3 is 16 amino acids long. CDR3 bases: TGCGCCAGCAGTGATTCAAGGACAGGGATTTTTCAGCCCCAGCATTTT. It is translated as CASSDSRTGIFQPQHF.

This clonotype has a handful of counts. The rearrangement uses TRBV15 and TRBJ2-3; 11 bases map to TRBD2. Trimming removed 5 bases from V and 5 bases from J; junction bases left unmatched: 3. This CDR3 is built from 14 residues. Germline V lookup: CDR1 LNHNV, CDR2 YYDKDF (reference sequence). CDR3 bases: TGTGCCACCAGCCCCGGACTAGCGGGAGATACGCAGTATTTT. It specifies CATSPGLAGDTQYF.

The chain combines TRBV15 with TRBJ1-1, with D unresolved. There are 15 residues in the CDR3. V shed 0 bases and J shed 11 bases, with 19 bases lying between them. The germline gives CDR1 LNHNV, CDR2 YYDKDF (reference sequence). CDR3 protein: CATSRDLGAAIEAFF. The CDR3 bases are TGTGCCACCAGCAGAGATCTGGGCGCGGCTATTGAGGCTTTCTTT.

This chain connects TRBV7-1 to TRBJ1-1, with 7 bases that match TRBD1. TRBV7-1 is an ORF for which the function is uncertain. J was trimmed by 6 bases and V by 2 bases; bases with no gene match: 30. This CDR3 spans 22 amino acids. Here the CDR3 reads CASSSRIRDSFFQKTGHAEAFF. CDR3 in DNA: TGTGCCAGCAGCTCAAGGATCCGGGACAGCTTTTTCCAGAAAACGGGGCACGCTGAAGCTTTCTTT.

This clonotype is a singleton in its sample. This clone may be a read error of a much larger clone one base away. The rearrangement links TRBV29-1 to TRBJ2-5; 9 nucleotides line up with TRBD1. J gave up 7 bases and V 1 base, and 16 bases lay outside the gene matches. CDR3 length equals 17 residues. In germline, CDR1 is SQVTM, CDR2 ANQGSEA. The DNA for the CDR3 is TGCAGCGTTGAAGGGACCCCGACAGGACAGGGGTTAGGGACCCAGTACTTC. Translated: CSVEGTPTGQGLGTQYF.

This clonotype was counted at least ten times. The chain uses TRBV12-3 or TRBV12-4 and TRBJ2-1, with 10 bases lining up with TRBD2. V was pared by 2 bases and J by 0 bases, with 7 bases of the junction left unmatched. This CDR3 comprises 18 residues. DNA of the CDR3: TGTGCCAGCAGTTTACGGTCTAGCGGGAGCGCCTCCTACAATGAGCAGTTCTTC. Its protein is CASSLRSSGSASYNEQFF.

This clonotype was counted only a few times. V is TRBV27 and J is TRBJ2-7; 15 nucleotides match TRBD2. CDR1 is MNHEY, CDR2 SMNVEV, per germline (reference sequence). This CDR3 has 13 residues. Losses at the gene ends were 5 bases for V and 12 bases for J; bases not matched to a gene: 5. For the CDR3, the DNA is TGTGCCAGCAGTACGGGACTAGCGGGAGGCCCGTACTTC. Amino acid sequence: CASSTGLAGGPYF.

The J gene is TRBJ2-7, the V gene TRBV6-2 or TRBV6-3; D remains ambiguous. Germline CDR1 and CDR2: MNHEY and SVGEGT. This CDR3 spans 13 amino acids. Trimming took 8 bases from V and 2 from J, leaving 13 bases between them. Written as DNA, the CDR3 is TGTGCCAGCGGAGCCGATACCCCCTACGAGCAGTACTTC. Its translation: CASGADTPYEQYF.

This clonotype was counted between two and nine times. The chain uses TRBV28 and TRBJ2-2; D may be TRBD1 (5 bases). The CDR3 runs 15 residues. V was trimmed by 2 bases and J by 5 bases, leaving 12 bases between them. The germline CDR1 and CDR2 sequences are MDHEN and SYDVKM. CDR3 sequence: CASSLGRVATGELFF. The CDR3 DNA is TGTGCCAGCAGTTTAGGCAGGGTGGCGACCGGGGAGCTGTTTTTT.

The chain recombines TRBV3-1 with TRBJ2-5; D is perhaps TRBD1 (5 bases). Trimming left V 3 bases short and J 1 base short, with 9 bases between. The length of the CDR3 is 14 residues. Germline loops: CDR1 LGHDT, CDR2 YNNKEL (reference sequence). The chain's CDR3 is CASSHPDTQETQYF. The CDR3 nucleotides are TGTGCCAGCAGCCACCCGGACACCCAAGAGACCCAGTACTTC.

This clonotype was detected only a few times. The rearrangement joins TRBV18 to TRBJ2-3; TRBD1 is a possible D gene (6 bases). V lost 0 bases and J 2 bases, leaving 9 bases between the germline ends. This CDR3 contains 15 residues. The germline V gene encodes CDR1 KGHSH and CDR2 LQKENI. The CDR3 loop is CASSPPGAFTDTQYF. Here the CDR3 DNA reads TGTGCCAGCTCACCACCGGGGGCGTTCACAGATACGCAGTATTTT.

This clonotype was seen only a few times. V gene TRBV29-1 combines with J gene TRBJ1-1, with D uncertain. In germline, CDR1 is SQVTM, CDR2 ANQGSEA. The CDR3 has 13 residues. V was shortened by 4 bases and J by 0 bases, with 9 bases between the two germline ends. The CDR3 DNA sequence: TGCAGCGTTGGTAGCACAATGAACACTGAAGCTTTCTTT. Residues: CSVGSTMNTEAFF.

This chain links TRBV20-1 with TRBJ2-5; D uncertain. The V gene lost 2 bases and the J gene lost 5 bases, with 15 bases spanning the gap. The CDR3 runs 14 residues. Looked up from germline, CDR1 is DFQATT and CDR2 is SNEGSKA (reference sequence). For the CDR3, the DNA is TGCAGTGCTAGAAAGTCTTCCCTGCTGGAGACCCAGTACTTC. Encoded protein: CSARKSSLLETQYF.

The sample holds a few counts of this clonotype. The chain combines TRBV28 with TRBJ2-2, with D possibly TRBD2 on 6 matching bases. The CDR3 is 17 amino acids. Germline assignment: CDR1 MDHEN and CDR2 SYDVKM. The V and J ends lost 6 bases and 1 base respectively, with 18 bases between them. CDR3 DNA sequence: TGTGCCAGCAGCATCAGACTAGTAGGGTTGAACACCGGGGAGCTGTTTTTT. Translation: CASSIRLVGLNTGELFF.

V and J are TRBV9 and TRBJ2-5, with 9 bases identical to TRBD1. CDR1 and CDR2 (germline): SGDLS, YYNGEE. CDR3 length: 15 residues. V was pared by 0 bases and J by 5 bases, with 5 bases of the junction left unmatched. The DNA for the CDR3 is TGTGCCAGCAGCGTAGAGGACAGGGGTAGGGAGACCCAGTACTTC. Protein: CASSVEDRGRETQYF.

J is TRBJ2-5 and V is TRBV6-2 or TRBV6-3, with D uncertain. The CDR3 runs to 15 residues. Trimming took off 4 bases at V and 1 base at J, with 13 bases between the two ends. CDR1 MNHEY and CDR2 SVGEGT come from the germline V gene. The CDR3 sequence: CASSLDGKIQETQYF. CDR3 bases: TGTGCCAGCAGTTTAGACGGAAAAATCCAAGAGACCCAGTACTTC.

The J gene is TRBJ2-7, the V gene TRBV20-1; a weak D match, TRBD1 (6 bases). The V gene's germline CDR1 is DFQATT and CDR2 SNEGSKA (reference sequence). With 4 bases removed from V and 7 bases from J, the gap between germline ends came to 11 bases. CDR3 length: 11 residues. CDR3 nucleotide sequence: TGCAGTGCTAAGGGGGTAGGGGAGCAGTACTTC. Its protein is CSAKGVGEQYF.

The J gene is TRBJ1-1, the V gene TRBV6-4; D is unclear. The CDR3 extends over 14 amino acids. With 7 bases removed from V and 0 bases from J, the gap between germline ends came to 12 bases. Germline assignment: CDR1 MRHNA and CDR2 SNTAGT. The CDR3: CASKNGNMNTEAFF. The CDR3 bases are TGTGCCAGCAAAAACGGGAACATGAACACTGAAGCTTTCTTT.

This clonotype was observed a few times. The CDR3 is CASSDPGDTEAFF. In nucleotides, the CDR3 is TGCGCCAGCAGTGATCCAGGGGACACTGAAGCTTTCTTT. This chain joins TRBV10-2 and TRBJ1-1, with a possible D match to TRBD1 (6 bases). Germline lookup yields CDR1 WSHSY and CDR2 SAAADI. Trimming removed 3 bases at V and 3 bases at J, with 8 bases between. CDR3 size: 13 residues.

The rearrangement uses TRBV12-3 or TRBV12-4 and TRBJ1-1, with D hard to call. The CDR3 spans 14 residues. Deletions cut 0 bases from V and 8 bases from J, with 13 bases between. Written as DNA, the CDR3 is TGTGCCAGCAGTTTAGCGGGGTTCCCCCCCGAAGCTTTCTTT. As protein: CASSLAGFPPEAFF.

The gene calls are TRBV9 and TRBJ2-1; 7 bases line up with TRBD2. The CDR3 is 16 residues long. V lost 0 bases and J lost 1; bases outside the gene matches: 4. Germline V gene lookup returns CDR1 SGDLS and CDR2 YYNGEE. This CDR3 is CASSVAAGLSYNEQFF. CDR3 sequence (DNA): TGTGCCAGCAGCGTAGCAGCGGGGCTGTCCTACAATGAGCAGTTCTTC.

In its sample, this clonotype was seen a few times. The rearrangement joins TRBV27 to TRBJ2-1; 8 bases fit TRBD1. Germline V gene sequence: CDR1 MNHEY, CDR2 SMNVEV (reference sequence). With V trimmed by 5 bases and J by 10 bases, 10 bases remained unmatched. The CDR3 sequence is 14 residues long. The CDR3: CASSPQGQAGEQFF. CDR3 sequence (DNA): TGTGCCAGCAGTCCGCAGGGACAGGCAGGGGAGCAGTTCTTC.

Only a few counts were recorded for this clonotype. CDR3 protein: CATSRVGVYQPQHF. CDR3 coding DNA: TGTGCCACCAGCAGAGTCGGGGTTTATCAGCCCCAGCATTTT. The J gene is TRBJ1-5, the V gene TRBV15; no definite D call. Trimming removed 1 base from V and 5 bases from J, with 9 bases in between. This CDR3 is built from 14 residues. The germline gives CDR1 LNHNV, CDR2 YYDKDF (reference sequence).

This clonotype was observed at least ten times. The J gene is TRBJ2-7, the V gene TRBV29-1; TRBD2 aligns across 12 bases. After removal of 6 bases from V and 0 bases from J, the junction contained 3 bases not matched to a gene. In germline, CDR1 is SQVTM, CDR2 ANQGSEA. CDR3 length: 14 amino acids. CDR3 sequence (DNA): TGCAGCGTGAAGACTAGCGGGAGCTCCTACGAGCAGTACTTC. Translation gives CSVKTSGSSYEQYF.

The CDR3 DNA is TGTGCCAGCAGAACACAGGATGGGAACACTGAAGCTTTCTTT. This gives the protein CASRTQDGNTEAFF. V is TRBV6-1 and J is TRBJ1-1; a possible D gene is TRBD1 (5 bases). This CDR3 is 14 amino acids long. Trimming left V 6 bases short and J 1 base short, with 12 bases between. Germline values: CDR1 MNHNS, CDR2 SASEGT.

The chain combines TRBV7-6 with TRBJ2-2, with D possibly being TRBD2 (6 bases). V was clipped by 5 bases and J by 5 bases, with 21 bases between them. The germline V gene encodes CDR1 SGHVS and CDR2 FNYEAQ. CDR3 length: 17 residues. The CDR3 is CASSAPPRGIGTGELFF. The CDR3 nucleotides read TGTGCCAGCAGCGCCCCCCCTCGCGGGATAGGGACCGGGGAGCTGTTTTTT.

This clonotype occurred a few times. The chain uses TRBV27 and TRBJ2-2; 11 nucleotides line up with TRBD2. Germline loops: CDR1 MNHEY, CDR2 SMNVEV (reference sequence). This CDR3 has 15 amino acids. Unmatched junction bases numbered 2, after V lost 5 bases and J lost 3 bases. The CDR3 protein is CASSLAGGHTGELFF. The CDR3, as DNA: TGTGCCAGCAGTCTAGCGGGAGGACACACCGGGGAGCTGTTTTTT.